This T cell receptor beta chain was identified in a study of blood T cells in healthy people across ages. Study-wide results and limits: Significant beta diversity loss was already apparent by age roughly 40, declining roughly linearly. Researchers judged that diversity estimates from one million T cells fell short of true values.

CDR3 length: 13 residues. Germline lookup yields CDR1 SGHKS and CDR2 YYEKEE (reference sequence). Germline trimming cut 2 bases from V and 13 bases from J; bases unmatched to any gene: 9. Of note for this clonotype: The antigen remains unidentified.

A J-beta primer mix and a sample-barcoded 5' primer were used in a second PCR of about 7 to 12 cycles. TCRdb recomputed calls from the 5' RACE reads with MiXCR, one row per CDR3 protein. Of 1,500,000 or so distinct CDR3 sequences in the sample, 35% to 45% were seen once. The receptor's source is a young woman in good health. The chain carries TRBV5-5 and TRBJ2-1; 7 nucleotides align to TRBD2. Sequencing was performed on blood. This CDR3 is CASSFAGEGDQFF. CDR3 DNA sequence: TGTGCCAGCAGCTTCGCGGGGGAAGGTGATCAGTTCTTC.